Given below is one T cell receptor (beta chain) in context. Looked up from germline, CDR1 is LGHDT and CDR2 is YNNKEL (reference sequence). With 4 bases clipped from V and 8 bases from J, the junction kept 9 bases outside the gene matches. The CDR3 is 14 amino acids. The data originate from a study of blood T cell repertoires in COVID-19. Generated by immunoSEQ multiplex PCR, the TCRdb table keeps only in-frame clones and is missing some. Of about 270,000 clones listed, roughly 86% are singletons. Sequencing input: PBMCs or T cells enriched from blood (not recorded which). The chain couples TRBV3-1 (or the pseudogene TRBV3-2) to TRBJ1-2; 8 nucleotides agree with TRBD1. This receptor was identified in a woman under 30 who had recovered from COVID-19. Here the CDR3 DNA reads TGTGCCAGCAGCCCGAGCGACAGGGGCCGCGGCTACACCTTC. Protein product: CASSPSDRGRGYTF.